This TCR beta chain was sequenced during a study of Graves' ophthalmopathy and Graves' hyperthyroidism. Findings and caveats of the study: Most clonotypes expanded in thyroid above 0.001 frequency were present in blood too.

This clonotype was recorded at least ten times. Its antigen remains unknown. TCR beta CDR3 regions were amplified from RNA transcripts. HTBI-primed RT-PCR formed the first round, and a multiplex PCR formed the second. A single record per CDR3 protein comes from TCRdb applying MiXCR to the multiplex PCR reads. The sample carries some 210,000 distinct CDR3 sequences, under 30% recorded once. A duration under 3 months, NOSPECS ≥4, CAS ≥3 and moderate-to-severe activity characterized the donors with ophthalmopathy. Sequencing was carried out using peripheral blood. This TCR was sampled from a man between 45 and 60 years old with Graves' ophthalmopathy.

In nucleotides, the CDR3 is TGTGCCAGCAGTTCTGGGGACTACGAGCAGTACTTC. Protein: CASSSGDYEQYF. The V call is TRBV28, the J call TRBJ2-7, with D unresolved. The V gene lost 4 bases and the J gene lost 3 bases, with 7 bases spanning the gap. CDR1 MDHEN and CDR2 SYDVKM come from the germline V gene. The length of the CDR3 is 12 residues.